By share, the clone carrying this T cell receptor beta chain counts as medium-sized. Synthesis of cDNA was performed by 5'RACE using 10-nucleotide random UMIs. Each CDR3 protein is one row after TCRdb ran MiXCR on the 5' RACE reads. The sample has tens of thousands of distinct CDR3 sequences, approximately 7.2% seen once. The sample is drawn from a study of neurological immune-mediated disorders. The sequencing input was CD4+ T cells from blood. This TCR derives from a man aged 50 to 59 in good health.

The DNA of the CDR3 is TGTGCCAGCAGCTCTCCCCATCGAGGAAACACCATATATTTT. Amino acids: CASSSPHRGNTIYF. This rearrangement joins TRBV7-2 to TRBJ1-3, with D uncertain. CDR3 length equals 14 residues. Looked up from germline, CDR1 is SGHTA and CDR2 is FQGNSA. Trimming removed 4 bases at V and 4 bases at J, with 11 bases between.